Presented here are 22 T cell receptor beta chains from one specimen sequenced in a study of CD8 T cells in ankylosing spondylitis. Study-wide results and limits: A TCR beta motif of roughly eight highly homologous variants seemed to mark ankylosing spondylitis blood.

These TCRs' antigens remain unknown. TCRdb independently ran MiXCR on the 5' RACE reads; one entry per CDR3 protein. The data hold over 600,000 distinct CDR3 sequences, with around 20% observed a single time. The sequencing sample was made of blood, either unsorted or a sorted T cell fraction (not recorded which). The receptors stem from a male donor with ankylosing spondylitis.

This clonotype was observed a handful of times. The chain couples TRBV3-1 to TRBJ2-1, with TRBD1 identical over 9 bases. CDR3 size: 14 residues. The germline gives CDR1 LGHDT, CDR2 YNNKEL (reference sequence). V lost 5 bases and J lost 8; bases outside the gene matches: 7. This CDR3 is CASSGTGILHEQFF. The CDR3, as DNA: TGTGCCAGCAGCGGGACAGGGATCTTACATGAGCAGTTCTTC.

This clonotype has more than one count but fewer than ten. The CDR3 nucleotides are TGTGCCATCAGTGAGTCAGCGCGGGGCTTGGGCAATCAGCCCCAGCATTTT. This gives the protein CAISESARGLGNQPQHF. The V gene is TRBV10-3, the J gene TRBJ1-5; a possible D gene is TRBD1 (5 bases). There are 17 residues in the CDR3. V lost 0 bases and J lost 2, with 14 bases in between. Per germline, CDR1 ENHRY and CDR2 SYGVKD.

This clonotype was found a few times. The genes are TRBV7-2 and TRBJ2-7; 7 bases line up with TRBD1. V lost 5 bases to trimming and J lost 4 bases; unmatched junction nucleotides: 8. CDR1 and CDR2 from the germline V gene are SGHTA and FQGNSA. This CDR3 is 14 amino acids long. The CDR3 DNA sequence: TGTGCCAGCAGCCGAAGACAGGGTGGTTACGAGCAGTACTTC. Its translation: CASSRRQGGYEQYF.

The sample holds a few counts of this clonotype. The chain recombines TRBV6-1 with TRBJ2-3, with unresolved D. Trimming pared 5 bases from V and 4 bases from J, leaving 16 bases between. The germline V gene has CDR1 MNHNS and CDR2 SASEGT. The CDR3 runs 15 residues. The CDR3 sequence: CASSRPPAVADTQYF. DNA for the CDR3: TGTGCCAGCAGTCGACCCCCCGCAGTGGCAGATACGCAGTATTTT.

The V call is TRBV2, the J call TRBJ2-3, with 8 bases matching TRBD2. This CDR3 comprises 17 residues. J gave up 6 bases and V 1 base, and 12 bases lay outside the gene matches. Per germline, CDR1 SNHLY and CDR2 FYNNEI. CDR3 sequence: CASSEGPPGGPSDTQYF. The CDR3 coding sequence is TGTGCCAGCAGTGAAGGTCCCCCGGGAGGGCCGTCGGATACGCAGTATTTT.

This chain links TRBV20-1 with TRBJ1-6; 8 bases line up with TRBD1. Unmatched junction bases numbered 11, after V lost 6 bases and J lost 4 bases. The CDR3 contains 16 residues. The germline CDR1 and CDR2 sequences are DFQATT and SNEGSKA (reference sequence). CDR3 sequence: CSATKTDRGYNSPLHF. Written as DNA, the CDR3 is TGCAGTGCAACCAAAACCGACAGGGGATATAATTCACCCCTCCACTTT.

This clonotype has a handful of counts. The genes are TRBV12-3 or TRBV12-4 and TRBJ2-5; D may match TRBD1 or TRBD2 (5 bases each). CDR3 length: 15 amino acids. V lost 4 bases to trimming and J lost 0 bases, with 12 bases between them. The CDR3 here is CASSSPGRNQETQYF. In nucleotides, the CDR3 is TGTGCCAGCAGTTCCCCAGGGAGAAACCAAGAGACCCAGTACTTC.

The rearrangement links TRBV7-8 to TRBJ1-2; unclear D gene. CDR3 size: 14 residues. The germline V and J ends were trimmed by 1 base and 8 bases, with 14 bases remaining between them. Per germline, CDR1 SGHVS and CDR2 FQNEAQ. CDR3 bases: TGTGCCAGCAGCTTAGGCGCGACCACCCGGGGCTACACCTTC. Translating it yields CASSLGATTRGYTF.

V usage is TRBV5-6 and J usage is TRBJ2-2, with TRBD2 as a possible D gene (6 bases). V was shortened by 1 base and J by 3 bases, with 10 bases between the two germline ends. The germline V gene encodes CDR1 SGHDT and CDR2 YYEEEE. The CDR3 runs 15 residues. The CDR3 DNA reads as TGTGCCAGCAGCTTGACTAGCTCCGACACCGGGGAGCTGTTTTTT. This gives the protein CASSLTSSDTGELFF.

The rearrangement links TRBV11-1 to TRBJ2-7; TRBD2 might be the D (5 bases). Trimming removed 1 base at V and 0 bases at J, with 10 bases between. CDR1 SGHAT and CDR2 FQDESV come from the germline V gene (reference sequence). CDR3 length: 15 amino acids. CDR3 DNA sequence: TGTGCCAGCAGCTTAGTTGCCGGGATCTCCTACGAGCAGTACTTC. Translation: CASSLVAGISYEQYF. Together with reference TRBV11-1 and TRBJ2-7, the CDR3 gives the full variable domain: EAEVAQSPRYKITEKSQAVAFWCDPISGHATLYWYRQILGQGPELLVQFQDESVVDDSQLPKDRFSAERLKGVDSTLKIQPAELGDSAMYLCASSLVAGISYEQYFGPGTRLTVT.

This clonotype has just a few counts. The rearrangement links TRBV15 to TRBJ1-5; D unresolved. The V end lost 1 base, the J end lost 2 bases, and 15 bases lay between the germline ends. Germline lookup yields CDR1 LNHNV and CDR2 YYDKDF (reference sequence). The length of the CDR3 is 17 residues. The CDR3 is CATSRGFGPSGNQPQHF. As DNA, the CDR3 is TGTGCCACCAGCAGAGGGTTCGGCCCGTCGGGCAATCAGCCCCAGCATTTT. Full variable domain (remainder filled in from reference TRBV15 and TRBJ1-5): DAMVIQNPRYQVTQFGKPVTLSCSQTLNHNVMYWYQQKSSQAPKLLFHYYDKDFNNEADTPDNFQSRRPNTSFCFLDIRSPGLGDTAMYLCATSRGFGPSGNQPQHFGDGTRLSIL.

This clonotype was counted at least ten times. This chain links TRBV2 with TRBJ1-5; D remains unclear. Germline V lookup: CDR1 SNHLY, CDR2 FYNNEI. Deletions cut 6 bases from V and 3 bases from J, with 6 bases between. CDR3 length: 12 amino acids. The CDR3 nucleotides are TGTGCCAGCAGGTACGCCAATCAGCCCCAGCATTTT. This encodes CASRYANQPQHF.

This clonotype has just a few counts. The rearrangement uses TRBV30 and TRBJ1-2; D gene ambiguous. The CDR3 loop spans 11 amino acids. V gave up 3 bases and J gave up 4 bases, with 6 bases separating them. Germline CDR1 and CDR2: GTSNPN and SVGIG (reference sequence). Here the CDR3 reads CAWSPAYGYTF. The CDR3 nucleotides are TGTGCCTGGAGCCCGGCCTATGGCTACACCTTC.

The V and J genes are TRBV20-1 and TRBJ2-7; 7 nucleotides agree with TRBD1. Unmatched junction bases numbered 5, after V lost 6 bases and J lost 0 bases. Germline V gene data show CDR1 as DFQATT and CDR2 as SNEGSKA (reference sequence). CDR3 length equals 13 residues. CDR3 residues: CSAWDRFSYEQYF. CDR3 in DNA: TGCAGTGCATGGGACAGATTCTCCTACGAGCAGTACTTC.

The genes are TRBV5-1 and TRBJ2-3; the D is unclear. The CDR3 is 15 residues long. The germline V gene has CDR1 SGHRS and CDR2 YFSETQ. V was cut by 6 bases and J by 1 base, with 15 bases left in between. In nucleotides, the CDR3 is TGCGCCAGCATGGCCTTTCTTGGGGGCACAGATACGCAGTATTTT. Encoded protein: CASMAFLGGTDTQYF.

The chain employs TRBV12-3 or TRBV12-4 and TRBJ1-5; D gene unclear. Trimming shortened V by 6 bases and J by 4 bases, and 13 bases separated the two germline ends. This CDR3 contains 14 residues. The CDR3 reads CASSPGRTNQPQHF. Written as DNA, the CDR3 is TGTGCCAGCAGCCCCGGAAGGACTAATCAGCCCCAGCATTTT.

The chain couples TRBV5-1 to TRBJ2-5; D uncertain. This CDR3 has 15 amino acids. Trimming removed 6 bases at V and 3 bases at J, with 18 bases between. Germline V CDR1 and CDR2: SGHRS, YFSETQ. The CDR3 region is CASNMEGNYEETQYF. The CDR3 bases are TGCGCCAGCAACATGGAAGGCAATTACGAAGAGACCCAGTACTTC.

This chain links TRBV7-9 with TRBJ1-1, with D possibly being TRBD1 (5 bases). This CDR3 region has 16 residues. Trimming left V 4 bases short and J 4 bases short, with 19 bases between. Germline V gives CDR1 SEHNR, CDR2 FQNEAQ (reference sequence). The CDR3 nucleotides read TGTGCCAGCAGCTCCTACCTGCCCGGCGGGGGCACTGAAGCTTTCTTT. Amino acid sequence: CASSSYLPGGGTEAFF.

This clonotype was observed a few times. This chain connects TRBV10-2 to TRBJ1-5; TRBD1 aligns across 7 bases. Germline CDR1 reads WSHSY; CDR2 reads SAAADI. This CDR3 contains 18 residues. With V trimmed by 6 bases and J by 0 bases, 14 bases remained unmatched. In DNA form, the CDR3 reads TGCGCCAGCAGAGATCAGGGGGATCTGGCGGCTAGCAATCAGCCCCAGCATTTT. This encodes CASRDQGDLAASNQPQHF.

A few counts support this clonotype. The chain recombines TRBV12-3 or TRBV12-4 with TRBJ2-3; 13 bases are a match to TRBD2. With V trimmed by 2 bases and J by 4 bases, 6 bases remained unmatched. The CDR3 contains 17 residues. The CDR3 here is CASSLRTSGRGPDTQYF. DNA of the CDR3: TGTGCCAGCAGTTTAAGGACTAGCGGGAGAGGGCCAGATACGCAGTATTTT.

Only a few counts were recorded for this clonotype. This chain links TRBV12-3 or TRBV12-4 with TRBJ2-7; D uncertain. The V gene lost 5 bases and the J gene lost 1 base, with 9 bases spanning the gap. The CDR3 runs 13 residues. CDR3 nucleotide sequence: TGTGCCAGCAGTAACGATGCTTCCTACGAGCAGTACTTC. This encodes CASSNDASYEQYF.

This clonotype was recorded a few times. The rearrangement links TRBV5-1 to TRBJ1-4, with a possible D match to TRBD1 (6 bases). The CDR3 is made up of 14 amino acids. Between the trimmed V and J ends, which lost 4 bases and 8 bases, there was a span of 15 bases. CDR1 SGHRS and CDR2 YFSETQ come from the germline V gene. The CDR3 sequence: CASSPGGPPEKLFF. CDR3 coding DNA: TGCGCCAGCAGCCCCGGGGGGCCCCCGGAAAAACTGTTTTTT. Full variable domain (outside the CDR3, taken from reference TRBV5-1 and TRBJ1-4): KAGVTQTPRYLIKTRGQQVTLSCSPISGHRSVSWYQQTPGQGLQFLFEYFSETQRNKGNFPGRFSGRQFSNSRSEMNVSTLELGDSALYLCASSPGGPPEKLFFGSGTQLSVL.